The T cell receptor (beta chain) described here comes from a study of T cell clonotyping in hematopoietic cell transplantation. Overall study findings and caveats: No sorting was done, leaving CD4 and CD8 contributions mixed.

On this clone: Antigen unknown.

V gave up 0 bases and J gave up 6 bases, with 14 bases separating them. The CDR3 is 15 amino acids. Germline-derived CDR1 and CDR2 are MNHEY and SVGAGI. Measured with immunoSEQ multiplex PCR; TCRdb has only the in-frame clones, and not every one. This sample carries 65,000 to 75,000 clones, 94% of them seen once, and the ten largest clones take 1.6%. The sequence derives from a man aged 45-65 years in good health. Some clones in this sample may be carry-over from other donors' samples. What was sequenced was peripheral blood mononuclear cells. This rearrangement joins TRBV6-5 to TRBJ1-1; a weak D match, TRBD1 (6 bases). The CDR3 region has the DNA TGTGCCAGCAGTTACTCGGGGGGGCTAGCTGCTGAAGCTTTCTTT. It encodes CASSYSGGLAAEAFF.